The rows below give T cell receptor beta chains drawn from one sample of a study of T cell repertoires in cytomegalovirus infection. Each CDR3 protein gets one entry after TCRdb re-called the reads with MiXCR. In the table there are 69,000 or so distinct CDR3 sequences, less than 30% of which are singletons. Their recognized antigens are unknown. Here the sequenced sample was CD8+ T cells from cultured PBMCs, taken from culture after CMV antigen stimulation. These receptors were taken from a human donor in good health (CMV status not recorded). Some clones in this sample may be carry-over from other donors' samples. The CDR3 runs from the conserved cysteine through the conserved F or W. The order of the fields is D gene, clone size, V gene, J gene, CDR3 DNA, CDR3 protein. A D gene is named only where the DNA matches it firmly. Clone size, where shown, is once, few, many, or a class for clones that have expanded.

D: -; size: -; V: TRBV23-1; J: TRBJ2-7; DNA: TGCGCCAGCACCCAGGGTTTCCGCGAGCAGTACTTC; CDR3: CASTQGFREQYF
D: TRBD1; size: -; V: TRBV29-1; J: TRBJ2-3; DNA: TGCAGCGTTGAAGATCCCAGACAGGGGGGGAGATGGACGCAGTATTTT; CDR3: CSVEDPRQGGRWTQYF
D: -; size: many; V: TRBV10-3; J: TRBJ1-5; DNA: TGTGCCATCAGTCCCCAACAGGGCTTCAATCAGCCCCAGCATTTT; CDR3: CAISPQQGFNQPQHF
D: -; size: -; V: TRBV6-5; J: TRBJ2-7; DNA: TGTGCCAGCAGTTCTCCGAACTCCTACGAGCAGTACTTC; CDR3: CASSSPNSYEQYF
D: -; size: few; V: TRBV27; J: TRBJ1-1; DNA: TGTGCCAGCAGTTTAGAGGTTAACACTGAAGCTTTCTTT; CDR3: CASSLEVNTEAFF
D: TRBD2; size: few; V: TRBV14; J: TRBJ2-1; DNA: TGTGCCAGCAGCCAGCCGGGACTAGCAGGACATGAGCAGTTCTTC; CDR3: CASSQPGLAGHEQFF
D: -; size: few; V: TRBV28; J: TRBJ1-5; DNA: TGTGCCAGCAGTTTCCCTCCTGGTCTTAGGGGGGTTGTTCGCAATCAGCCCCAGCATTTT; CDR3: CASSFPPGLRGVVRNQPQHF
D: -; size: many; V: TRBV6-1; J: TRBJ1-1; DNA: TGTGCCAGCAGTGAAAAAGGGGAAAGGAGCGACACTGAAGCTTTCTTT; CDR3: CASSEKGERSDTEAFF
D: -; size: few; V: TRBV7-9; J: TRBJ2-7; DNA: TGTGCCAGCAGCCAGGGACCCACGAAGGAGTCCTACGAGCAGTACTTC; CDR3: CASSQGPTKESYEQYF
D: -; size: -; V: TRBV2; J: TRBJ1-5; DNA: TGTGCCAGCCATGCGTTTAGCAATCAGCCCCAGCATTTT; CDR3: CASHAFSNQPQHF
D: -; size: many; V: TRBV7-2; J: TRBJ1-2; DNA: TGTGCCAGCAGCTTAGGGGTAGGGGCCAGTCGCGGTTACACCTTC; CDR3: CASSLGVGASRGYTF
D: -; size: -; V: TRBV4-3; J: TRBJ2-2; DNA: TGCGCCAGCAGCCAAGATAATGGAGGGAACACCGGGGAGCTGTTTTTT; CDR3: CASSQDNGGNTGELFF
D: -; size: few; V: TRBV19; J: TRBJ2-5; DNA: TGTGCCAGTAGCCCTGGTCGGGGGACAAAATACCAAGAGACCCAGTACTTC; CDR3: CASSPGRGTKYQETQYF
D: -; size: few; V: TRBV19; J: TRBJ2-5; DNA: TGTGCCAGTAGCCCTCTGGGTGGGACCCAGTACTTC; CDR3: CASSPLGGTQYF
D: TRBD1; size: few; V: TRBV7-9; J: TRBJ2-1; DNA: TGTGCCAGCAGCTTATCAGACAGGGCCCCCTACAATGAGCAGTTCTTC; CDR3: CASSLSDRAPYNEQFF
D: -; size: few; V: TRBV27; J: TRBJ1-2; DNA: TGTGCCAGCAAACACAGGGAGGGCTATGGCTACACCTTC; CDR3: CASKHREGYGYTF
D: -; size: -; V: TRBV4-3; J: TRBJ1-2; DNA: TGCGCCAGCAGCCAAGTTTTGGGGGACTATGGCTACACCTTC; CDR3: CASSQVLGDYGYTF
D: -; size: few; V: TRBV20-1; J: TRBJ2-3; DNA: TGCAGTGCCTCGCCTGGAAACACAGATACGCAGTATTTT; CDR3: CSASPGNTDTQYF
D: -; size: -; V: TRBV3-1; J: TRBJ1-1; DNA: TGTGCCAGCAGCCAAGATCACCCAGGGGTCACCATGTCGCTTAACACTGAAGCTTTCTTT; CDR3: CASSQDHPGVTMSLNTEAFF
D: -; size: few; V: TRBV27; J: TRBJ2-6; DNA: TGTGCCAGCACGCAGGGCTCTGGGGCCAACGTCCTGACTTTC; CDR3: CASTQGSGANVLTF
D: TRBD2; size: few; V: TRBV28; J: TRBJ2-1; DNA: TGTGCCAGCAGTTTAACCGGGACTAGCCCGGCCGAGCAGTTCTTC; CDR3: CASSLTGTSPAEQFF
D: TRBD2; size: few; V: TRBV11-3; J: TRBJ2-5; DNA: TGTGCCAGCAGCGACCGGACTAGCGGGGGGGCCGCCCCCGGGACCCAGTACTTC; CDR3: CASSDRTSGGAAPGTQYF
D: -; size: -; V: TRBV20-1; J: TRBJ1-1; DNA: TGCAGTGCTAGAGAAATACGGAGGACTGAAGCTTTCTTT; CDR3: CSAREIRRTEAFF
D: TRBD2; size: -; V: TRBV19; J: TRBJ2-7; DNA: TGTGCCAGTAACCGAGGCGCTAGCGGGGTCTACGAGCAGTACTTC; CDR3: CASNRGASGVYEQYF
D: TRBD1; size: few; V: TRBV27; J: TRBJ2-3; DNA: TGTGCCAGCAGTGGACAGGGGGGGGGGTATATGACAGATACGCAGTATTTT; CDR3: CASSGQGGGYMTDTQYF
D: TRBD2; size: -; V: TRBV7-3; J: TRBJ2-1; DNA: TGTGCCAGCAGCCCCCCTGTTCTAGCGGGGAACAATGAGCAGTTCTTC; CDR3: CASSPPVLAGNNEQFF
D: TRBD1; size: -; V: TRBV15; J: TRBJ2-7; DNA: TGTGCCACCAGCAGAGACAGGGGGCCGGACGAGCAGTACTTC; CDR3: CATSRDRGPDEQYF
D: TRBD2; size: -; V: TRBV27; J: TRBJ2-3; DNA: TGTGCCAGCAGCCCCCCTTGGACTAGCGGGACCGATACGCAGTATTTT; CDR3: CASSPPWTSGTDTQYF
D: TRBD1; size: -; V: TRBV6-5; J: TRBJ1-5; DNA: TGTGCCAGCAGTCCTAGCGCCGGGACAGGGTATCATCAGCCCCAGCATTTT; CDR3: CASSPSAGTGYHQPQHF
D: -; size: few; V: TRBV2; J: TRBJ2-5; DNA: TGTGCCAGCAGGGGGGACCGGGAGACCCAGTACTTC; CDR3: CASRGDRETQYF
D: -; size: -; V: TRBV27; J: TRBJ1-2; DNA: TGTGCCAGCAGTTTAGGAGGCAGCGTCTCATACACCTTC; CDR3: CASSLGGSVSYTF
D: -; size: few; V: TRBV7-9; J: TRBJ2-1; DNA: TGTGCCAGCAGCTTAGCCACCGAGCAGTTCTTC; CDR3: CASSLATEQFF
D: TRBD2; size: few; V: TRBV6-2/TRBV6-3; J: TRBJ2-1; DNA: TGTGCCAGCAGTGCCGGACTAGCGGGAGGAAGGAATGAGCAGTTCTTC; CDR3: CASSAGLAGGRNEQFF
D: TRBD1; size: many; V: TRBV7-8; J: TRBJ2-3; DNA: TGTGCCAGCAGCTTAGACAGGGGGTATGCAGATACGCAGTATTTT; CDR3: CASSLDRGYADTQYF
D: TRBD2; size: few; V: TRBV6-2/TRBV6-3; J: TRBJ2-1; DNA: TGTGCCAGCAGTTACTCGGTAGGGACTAGCGGCTACAATGAGCAGTTCTTC; CDR3: CASSYSVGTSGYNEQFF
D: -; size: few; V: TRBV19; J: TRBJ1-1; DNA: TGTGCCAGTACCTTCGGGGGGGCACAGGCTTTCTTT; CDR3: CASTFGGAQAFF
D: TRBD1; size: -; V: TRBV11-3; J: TRBJ2-3; DNA: TGTACCAGGAGCTTAGCCGGGACAGGGATAGATACGCAGTATTTT; CDR3: CTRSLAGTGIDTQYF
D: TRBD2; size: many; V: TRBV12-3/TRBV12-4; J: TRBJ2-3; DNA: TGTGCCAGCAGTTTTGGGACTAGCTTCCGCACAGATACGCAGTATTTT; CDR3: CASSFGTSFRTDTQYF
D: -; size: -; V: TRBV11-2; J: TRBJ2-3; DNA: TGTGCCAGCACCGAGTGGGCGGGGAGTTTGGATACGCAGTATTTT; CDR3: CASTEWAGSLDTQYF
D: -; size: many; V: TRBV24-1; J: TRBJ2-1; DNA: TGTGCCACCAGCGACTCGTCGCGGTTATCCTACAATGAGCAGTTCTTC; CDR3: CATSDSSRLSYNEQFF
D: -; size: -; V: TRBV28; J: TRBJ1-2; DNA: TGTGCCAGCAGTCCTCCTACTGAGGGCGGCTACACCTTC; CDR3: CASSPPTEGGYTF
D: TRBD1; size: -; V: TRBV4-3; J: TRBJ1-2; DNA: TGCGCCAGCAGCCGCCGGGACAGTTCTCATGGCTACACCTTC; CDR3: CASSRRDSSHGYTF
D: -; size: few; V: TRBV7-2; J: TRBJ1-6; DNA: TGTGCCAGCAGGTTGGATCAAGGGTTTTATTCACCCCTCCACTTT; CDR3: CASRLDQGFYSPLHF
D: -; size: many; V: TRBV7-2; J: TRBJ2-3; DNA: TGTGCCAGCAGCTTAGTTCATAGGACGGAAGATACGCAGTATTTT; CDR3: CASSLVHRTEDTQYF
D: -; size: -; V: TRBV6-1; J: TRBJ2-3; DNA: TGTGCCAGCAGTGTCTCCACAGATGACACTAGCACAGATACGCAGTATTTT; CDR3: CASSVSTDDTSTDTQYF
D: -; size: -; V: TRBV4-3; J: TRBJ1-3; DNA: TGCGCCAGCAGCCAAGATCGGAACGCTGGAAACACCATATATTTT; CDR3: CASSQDRNAGNTIYF
D: -; size: -; V: TRBV7-2; J: TRBJ1-1; DNA: TGTGCCAGCAGCCCGAGGTTAACTGAAGCTTTCTTT; CDR3: CASSPRLTEAFF
D: TRBD1; size: few; V: TRBV12-3/TRBV12-4; J: TRBJ1-2; DNA: TGTGCCAGCAGTTTACTGACAGGGGGGGTTTATGGCTACACCTTC; CDR3: CASSLLTGGVYGYTF
D: -; size: -; V: TRBV27; J: TRBJ1-2; DNA: TGTGCCAGCGGTCACAGGGCGGGGCAAAAGGGTGGCTACACCTTC; CDR3: CASGHRAGQKGGYTF
D: -; size: many; V: TRBV10-2; J: TRBJ1-5; DNA: TGCGCCAGCGTCCGGGATAGCAATCAGCCCCAGCATTTT; CDR3: CASVRDSNQPQHF
D: -; size: few; V: TRBV6-2/TRBV6-3; J: TRBJ2-3; DNA: TGTGCCAGCAGTTATACGGGGGGCCTAGATACGCAGTATTTT; CDR3: CASSYTGGLDTQYF
D: -; size: many; V: TRBV7-6; J: TRBJ2-7; DNA: TGTGCCAGCAGCGGAGTCCTGGGGAACAGCGGATCCTACGAGCAGTACTTC; CDR3: CASSGVLGNSGSYEQYF
D: -; size: -; V: TRBV6-1; J: TRBJ2-7; DNA: TGTGCCAGCAGTTCCCCGGTGGGGGTGAGCTCCTACGAGCAGTACTTC; CDR3: CASSSPVGVSSYEQYF